The sequence of this T cell receptor (beta chain) was determined in a study of control samples from healthy donors and cancer patients. After removal of 5 bases from V and 5 bases from J, the junction contained 9 bases not matched to a gene. The length of the CDR3 is 14 residues. Germline values: CDR1 LNHDA, CDR2 SQIVND (reference sequence). Sequencing used immunoSEQ multiplex PCR; TCRdb keeps in-frame clones, though not all of them. The sample consists of fewer than 200,000 clones, just under 95% of them appearing once. The sequence was collected from a man aged 18-30 years in good health. The specimen sequenced was blood. This chain joins TRBV19 and TRBJ2-7, with TRBD1 matching over 7 bases. CDR3 coding DNA: TGTGCCAGTAGTCCTCGGACAGGAGGCGACGAGCAGTACTTC. Amino acids: CASSPRTGGDEQYF. The full variable domain, rest sourced from reference TRBV19 and TRBJ2-7, is DGGITQSPKYLFRKEGQNVTLSCEQNLNHDAMYWYRQDPGQGLRLIYYSQIVNDFQKGDIAEGYSVSREKKESFPLTVTSAQKNPTAFYLCASSPRTGGDEQYFGPGTRLTVT.